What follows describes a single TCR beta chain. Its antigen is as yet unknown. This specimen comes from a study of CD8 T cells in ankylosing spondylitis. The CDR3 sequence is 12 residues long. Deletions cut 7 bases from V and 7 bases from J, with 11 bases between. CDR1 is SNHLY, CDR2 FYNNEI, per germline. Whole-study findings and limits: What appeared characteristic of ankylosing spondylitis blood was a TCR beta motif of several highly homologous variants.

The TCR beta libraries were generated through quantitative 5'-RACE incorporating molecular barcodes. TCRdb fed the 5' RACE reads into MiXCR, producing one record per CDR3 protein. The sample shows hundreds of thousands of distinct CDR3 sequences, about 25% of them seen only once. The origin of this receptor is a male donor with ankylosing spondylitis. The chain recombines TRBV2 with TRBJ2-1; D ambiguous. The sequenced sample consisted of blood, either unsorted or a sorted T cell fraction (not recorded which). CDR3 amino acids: CASNSYINEQFF. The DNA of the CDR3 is TGTGCCAGCAATTCCTATATAAATGAGCAGTTCTTC. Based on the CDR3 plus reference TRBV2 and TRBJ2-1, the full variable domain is EPEVTQTPSHQVTQMGQEVILRCVPISNHLYFYWYRQILGQKVEFLVSFYNNEISEKSEIFDDQFSVERPDGSNFTLKIRSTKLEDSAMYFCASNSYINEQFFGPGTRLTVL.